Here is one T cell receptor beta chain with its context. What it binds is not known. The repertoire was sequenced with immunoSEQ multiplex PCR; TCRdb's copy has only in-frame clones and lacks some. This table has around 99,000 clones, 88% appearing once. This entry comes from a study of identifying expanded T cells in peripheral blood. General study points: Technical replicates showed 0.9 to 1.5 changed clones; about 2 weeks about 16.4; four weeks 19.

During the collection period, no donor immune events like infections were recorded. Per germline, CDR1 KGHSH and CDR2 LQKENI. CDR3 length: 16 amino acids. V lost 5 bases, J lost 3 bases, and 7 bases stayed unmatched. The sample comprised blood. The receptor's source is a person aged 18 to 70 in good health. V is TRBV18 and J is TRBJ2-5; TRBD2 aligns across 12 bases. The CDR3 reads CASSTKTSGSKETQYF. CDR3 nucleotides: TGTGCCAGCTCAACCAAGACTAGCGGGAGTAAAGAGACCCAGTACTTC.